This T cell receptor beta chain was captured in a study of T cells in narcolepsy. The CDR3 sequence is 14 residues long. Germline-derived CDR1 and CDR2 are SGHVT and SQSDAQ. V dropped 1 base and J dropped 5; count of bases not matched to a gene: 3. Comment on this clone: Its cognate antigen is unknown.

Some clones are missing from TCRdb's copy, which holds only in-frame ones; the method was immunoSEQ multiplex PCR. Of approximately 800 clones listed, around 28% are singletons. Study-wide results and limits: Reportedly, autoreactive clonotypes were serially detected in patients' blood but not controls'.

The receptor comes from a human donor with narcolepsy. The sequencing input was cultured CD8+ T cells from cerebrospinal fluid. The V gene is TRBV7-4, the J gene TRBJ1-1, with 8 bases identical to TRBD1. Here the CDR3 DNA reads TGTGCCAGCAGCTTAGGGACAGGGAAGACTGAAGCTTTCTTT. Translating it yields CASSLGTGKTEAFF. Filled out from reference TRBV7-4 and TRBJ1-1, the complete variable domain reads GAGVSQSPRYKVAKRGRDVALRCDSISGHVTLYWYRQTLGQGSEVLTYSQSDAQRDKSGRPSGRFSAERPERSVSTLKIQRTEQGDSAVYLCASSLGTGKTEAFFGQGTRLTVV.